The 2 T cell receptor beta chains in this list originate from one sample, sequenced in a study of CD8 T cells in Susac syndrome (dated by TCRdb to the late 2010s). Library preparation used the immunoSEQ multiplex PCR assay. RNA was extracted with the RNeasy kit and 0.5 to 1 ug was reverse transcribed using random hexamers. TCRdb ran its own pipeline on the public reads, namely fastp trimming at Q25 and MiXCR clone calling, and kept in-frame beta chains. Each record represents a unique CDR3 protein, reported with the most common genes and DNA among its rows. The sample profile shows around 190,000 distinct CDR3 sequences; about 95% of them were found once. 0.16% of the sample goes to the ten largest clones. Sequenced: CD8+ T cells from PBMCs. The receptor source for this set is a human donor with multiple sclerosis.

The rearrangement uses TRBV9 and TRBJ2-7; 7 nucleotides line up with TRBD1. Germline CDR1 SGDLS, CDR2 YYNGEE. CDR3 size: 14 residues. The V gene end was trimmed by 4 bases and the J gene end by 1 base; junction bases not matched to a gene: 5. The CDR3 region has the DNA TGTGCCAGCAGCTCTGAGGGGGCGTCCTACGAGCAGTACTTC. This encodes CASSSEGASYEQYF.

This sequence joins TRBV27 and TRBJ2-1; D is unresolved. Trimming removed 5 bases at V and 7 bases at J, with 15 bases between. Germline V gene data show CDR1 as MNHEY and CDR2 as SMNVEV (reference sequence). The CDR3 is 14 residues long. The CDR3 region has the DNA TGTGCCAGCAGTCCCCCCGTATTGGGTAATGAGCAGTTCTTC. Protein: CASSPPVLGNEQFF.